Listed below are T cell receptor beta chains from one sample, sequenced in a study of T cell responses to AZD1222 COVID-19 vaccine. Here immunoSEQ multiplex PCR was the method, and the copy in TCRdb shows in-frame clones only, minus some. Of 100,000 to 150,000 clones listed, roughly 90% are singletons. The material was peripheral blood, obtained on day 0 of AZD1222 vaccination. The receptors were gathered from an adult in good health. Each CDR3 is given with its conserved first and last residue. Each record gives: D gene, clone size, V gene, J gene, CDR3 protein, CDR3 DNA. A D gene is named only where the DNA matches it firmly. Clone size is not always given. Where it is, it says once, few, many or a class for expanded clones.

D gene: .
clone size: few
V gene: TRBV6-6
J gene: TRBJ2-5
CDR3 protein: CASSPTLTGGQGETQYF
CDR3 DNA: TGTGCCAGCAGTCCTACCCTGACCGGGGGGCAGGGAGAGACCCAGTACTTC

D gene: .
clone size: .
V gene: TRBV14
J gene: TRBJ2-1
CDR3 protein: CASSQQLYNEQFF
CDR3 DNA: TGTGCCAGCAGCCAGCAATTATACAATGAGCAGTTCTTC

D gene: .
clone size: .
V gene: TRBV3-1/TRBV3-2
J gene: TRBJ2-3
CDR3 protein: CASSQGVADTQYF
CDR3 DNA: TGTGCCAGCAGCCAAGGGGTAGCAGATACGCAGTATTTT

D gene: TRBD1
clone size: .
V gene: TRBV6-5
J gene: TRBJ1-1
CDR3 protein: CASRVQGQINTEAFF
CDR3 DNA: TGTGCCAGCAGGGTCCAGGGACAGATAAACACTGAAGCTTTCTTT

D gene: .
clone size: .
V gene: TRBV5-1
J gene: TRBJ2-5
CDR3 protein: CASSLEGSWGETQYF
CDR3 DNA: TGCGCCAGCAGCTTGGAGGGCTCCTGGGGGGAGACCCAGTACTTC

D gene: .
clone size: .
V gene: TRBV6-6
J gene: TRBJ1-2
CDR3 protein: CASSSGGDYGYTF
CDR3 DNA: TGTGCCAGCAGTTCGGGAGGGGACTATGGCTACACCTTC

D gene: TRBD1
clone size: .
V gene: TRBV27
J gene: TRBJ1-6
CDR3 protein: CASSRQGNNSPLHF
CDR3 DNA: TGTGCCAGCAGTCGACAGGGAAATAATTCACCCCTCCACTTT

D gene: TRBD2
clone size: few
V gene: TRBV27
J gene: TRBJ2-1
CDR3 protein: CASSSLSGRLSYNEQFF
CDR3 DNA: TGTGCCAGCAGTTCCCTTTCCGGGAGGCTCTCCTACAATGAGCAGTTCTTC

D gene: .
clone size: .
V gene: TRBV6-2/TRBV6-3
J gene: TRBJ2-7
CDR3 protein: CASSYHGTPEQYF
CDR3 DNA: TGTGCCAGCAGTTACCACGGGACACCCGAGCAGTACTTC

D gene: TRBD2
clone size: .
V gene: TRBV12-5
J gene: TRBJ2-3
CDR3 protein: CASGLTGGLDTQYF
CDR3 DNA: TGTGCTAGTGGTTTAACGGGGGGGTTAGATACGCAGTATTTT

D gene: TRBD1
clone size: .
V gene: TRBV7-3
J gene: TRBJ1-1
CDR3 protein: CASSLRSGQGRGMNTEAFF
CDR3 DNA: TGTGCCAGCAGCTTAAGATCGGGACAGGGCCGTGGTATGAACACTGAAGCTTTCTTT

D gene: .
clone size: .
V gene: TRBV28
J gene: TRBJ2-3
CDR3 protein: CASRGIGSTDTQYF
CDR3 DNA: TGTGCCAGCAGGGGCATCGGGAGCACAGATACGCAGTATTTT

D gene: .
clone size: once
V gene: TRBV5-1
J gene: TRBJ2-3
CDR3 protein: CATRLQGLREDTQYF
CDR3 DNA: TGCGCCACCCGTCTGCAGGGACTTCGTGAAGATACGCAGTATTTT

D gene: .
clone size: few
V gene: TRBV6-5
J gene: TRBJ1-1
CDR3 protein: CASSYRIQLNTEAFF
CDR3 DNA: TGTGCCAGCAGTTACCGAATTCAGCTGAACACTGAAGCTTTCTTT

D gene: .
clone size: .
V gene: TRBV27
J gene: TRBJ2-1
CDR3 protein: CASSGTYNEQFF
CDR3 DNA: TGTGCCAGCAGCGGGACCTACAATGAGCAGTTCTTC

D gene: TRBD1
clone size: .
V gene: TRBV6-2/TRBV6-3
J gene: TRBJ1-1
CDR3 protein: CASSFTQGMNTEAFF
CDR3 DNA: TGTGCCAGCAGTTTTACACAGGGGATGAACACTGAAGCTTTCTTT

D gene: .
clone size: .
V gene: TRBV3-1/TRBV3-2
J gene: TRBJ2-7
CDR3 protein: CASSQATGVFYEQYF
CDR3 DNA: TGTGCCAGCAGCCAAGCAACGGGAGTGTTTTACGAGCAGTACTTC

D gene: .
clone size: .
V gene: TRBV15
J gene: TRBJ2-7
CDR3 protein: CATSRAVSSYEQYF
CDR3 DNA: TGTGCCACCAGCAGAGCGGTGTCATCCTACGAGCAGTACTTC

D gene: TRBD1
clone size: .
V gene: TRBV6-2/TRBV6-3
J gene: TRBJ1-2
CDR3 protein: CASSLGQYYGYTF
CDR3 DNA: TGTGCCAGCAGTTTGGGACAGTACTATGGCTACACCTTC

D gene: TRBD2
clone size: .
V gene: TRBV7-8
J gene: TRBJ2-3
CDR3 protein: CASSLAVGLAGGYTQYF
CDR3 DNA: TGTGCCAGCAGCTTAGCGGTGGGACTAGCGGGGGGTTATACGCAGTATTTT

D gene: .
clone size: few
V gene: TRBV29-1
J gene: TRBJ2-5
CDR3 protein: CSVGGGVQETQYF
CDR3 DNA: TGCAGCGTTGGGGGCGGAGTCCAAGAGACCCAGTACTTC

D gene: TRBD2
clone size: .
V gene: TRBV6-4
J gene: TRBJ2-1
CDR3 protein: CASSEEAGGSNEQFF
CDR3 DNA: TGTGCCAGCAGTGAGGAAGCGGGGGGCTCAAATGAGCAGTTCTTC

D gene: .
clone size: .
V gene: TRBV5-1
J gene: TRBJ2-7
CDR3 protein: CASSLVGFFEQYF
CDR3 DNA: TGCGCCAGCAGCTTGGTTGGGTTTTTCGAGCAGTACTTC

D gene: .
clone size: .
V gene: TRBV20-1
J gene: TRBJ2-1
CDR3 protein: CSASPGTFSGEQFF
CDR3 DNA: TGCAGTGCTAGTCCCGGGACTTTCTCGGGTGAGCAGTTCTTC

D gene: .
clone size: .
V gene: TRBV7-3
J gene: TRBJ2-2
CDR3 protein: CASSLGLAPTGELFF
CDR3 DNA: TGTGCCAGCAGCTTAGGGTTAGCCCCAACCGGGGAGCTGTTTTTT

D gene: TRBD2
clone size: .
V gene: TRBV10-1
J gene: TRBJ2-5
CDR3 protein: CASSEALAGYAETQYF
CDR3 DNA: TGCGCCAGCAGTGAAGCCCTAGCGGGGTATGCGGAGACCCAGTACTTC

D gene: .
clone size: .
V gene: TRBV27
J gene: TRBJ1-5
CDR3 protein: CASSQDRLAQPQHF
CDR3 DNA: TGTGCCAGCAGCCAAGACAGGCTGGCTCAGCCCCAGCATTTT

D gene: .
clone size: .
V gene: TRBV9
J gene: TRBJ1-1
CDR3 protein: CASSSHGGSNTEAFF
CDR3 DNA: TGTGCCAGCAGCTCCCATGGGGGTTCGAACACTGAAGCTTTCTTT

D gene: TRBD1
clone size: .
V gene: TRBV2
J gene: TRBJ2-7
CDR3 protein: CASVPTGVSYEQYF
CDR3 DNA: TGTGCCAGCGTACCGACAGGGGTCTCCTACGAGCAGTACTTC

D gene: .
clone size: .
V gene: TRBV10-1
J gene: TRBJ2-2
CDR3 protein: CASSERISANTGELFF
CDR3 DNA: TGCGCCAGCAGTGAGCGGATCTCCGCGAACACCGGGGAGCTGTTTTTT

D gene: TRBD1
clone size: once
V gene: TRBV18
J gene: TRBJ1-5
CDR3 protein: CASSGQGGPNQPQHF
CDR3 DNA: TGTGCCAGCTCAGGACAGGGAGGGCCCAATCAGCCCCAGCATTTT

D gene: TRBD1
clone size: .
V gene: TRBV5-1
J gene: TRBJ2-7
CDR3 protein: CASSLRRDSEQYF
CDR3 DNA: TGCGCCAGCAGCTTGCGTCGGGACAGCGAGCAGTACTTC

D gene: TRBD1
clone size: once
V gene: TRBV6-2/TRBV6-3
J gene: TRBJ1-2
CDR3 protein: CASSFPVMGRGRRFAGYTF
CDR3 DNA: TGTGCCAGCAGTTTCCCCGTTATGGGCAGGGGGCGAAGGTTCGCTGGCTACACCTTC

D gene: TRBD1
clone size: .
V gene: TRBV28
J gene: TRBJ2-7
CDR3 protein: CASILQGASDEQYF
CDR3 DNA: TGTGCCAGCATCTTACAGGGGGCTAGCGACGAGCAGTACTTC

D gene: .
clone size: .
V gene: TRBV13
J gene: TRBJ2-2
CDR3 protein: CASSLLSGILPLNTGELFF
CDR3 DNA: TGTGCCAGCAGCTTATTATCGGGGATTTTACCTCTCAACACCGGGGAGCTGTTTTTT

D gene: TRBD1
clone size: .
V gene: TRBV28
J gene: TRBJ2-3
CDR3 protein: CAIRAGGRTDTQYF
CDR3 DNA: TGTGCCATCAGGGCAGGGGGCCGTACAGATACGCAGTATTTT

D gene: .
clone size: .
V gene: TRBV7-8
J gene: TRBJ1-5
CDR3 protein: CASSLLGGDSNQPQHF
CDR3 DNA: TGTGCCAGCAGCTTGTTAGGAGGGGATAGCAATCAGCCCCAGCATTTT

D gene: TRBD2
clone size: .
V gene: TRBV20-1
J gene: TRBJ2-3
CDR3 protein: CSASSGGAQSDTQYF
CDR3 DNA: TGCAGTGCTAGTTCCGGGGGGGCACAATCAGATACGCAGTATTTT

D gene: .
clone size: .
V gene: TRBV5-1
J gene: TRBJ2-2
CDR3 protein: CASRLGDTGELFF
CDR3 DNA: TGCGCCAGCCGGCTAGGGGACACCGGGGAGCTGTTTTTT

D gene: .
clone size: .
V gene: TRBV6-7
J gene: TRBJ2-3
CDR3 protein: CASSPLRGCDRTDTQYF
CDR3 DNA: TGTGCCAGCAGTCCCCTCCGCGGATGCGACCGCACAGATACGCAGTATTTT